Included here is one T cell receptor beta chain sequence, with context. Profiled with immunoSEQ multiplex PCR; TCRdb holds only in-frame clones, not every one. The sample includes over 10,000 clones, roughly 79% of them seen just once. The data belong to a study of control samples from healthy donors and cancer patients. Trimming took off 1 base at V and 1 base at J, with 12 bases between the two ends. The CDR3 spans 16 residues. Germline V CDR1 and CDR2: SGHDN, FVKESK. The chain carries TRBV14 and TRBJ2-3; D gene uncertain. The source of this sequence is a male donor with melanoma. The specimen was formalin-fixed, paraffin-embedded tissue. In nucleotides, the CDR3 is TGTGCCAGCAGCCAAGGTGCCCCGAAAGGCACAGATACGCAGTATTTT. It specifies CASSQGAPKGTDTQYF.